This T cell receptor beta chain was recovered during a study of Graves' ophthalmopathy and Graves' hyperthyroidism. The sequenced template was RNA, covering the TCR beta CDR3 region. In the first round, RT-PCR was carried out with HTBI primers, and a multiplex PCR formed the second round. TCRdb reprocessed the multiplex PCR reads via MiXCR and lists one record per CDR3 protein. The table shows around 600,000 distinct CDR3 sequences, with approximately 39% occurring only once. V gave up 10 bases and J gave up 5 bases; unmatched junction bases: 11. From germline, CDR1 is ENHRY and CDR2 SYGVKD. The CDR3 sequence is 14 residues long. Other autoimmune disease, uncontrolled infection, pregnancy and lactation led to exclusion. PBMCs stemmed from around 9 ml of fresh peripheral blood.

The source is an adult man with Graves' ophthalmopathy. The rearrangement joins TRBV10-3 to TRBJ1-2; TRBD1 matches at 9 bases. What was sequenced was peripheral blood. CDR3 nucleotide sequence: TGTGCCAGCAGAAAACAGGGGGCATCTTATGGCTACACCTTC. This gives the protein CASRKQGASYGYTF.